This passage covers 24 T cell receptor beta chains from one sample sequenced in a study of cytomegalovirus exposure and HLA in healthy donors. Vbeta (60) and Jbeta (13) primers were used in the PCR. Clones were read by immunoSEQ multiplex PCR, and TCRdb kept only the in-frame ones, dropping some. Of under 200,000 clones listed, approximately 80% were seen once; the top ten hold approximately 2%. The sequencing sample was made of PBMCs. The receptor set was obtained from a woman younger than 30 in good health and CMV-seronegative.

The V gene is TRBV18, the J gene TRBJ2-1; no definite D call. The CDR3 consists of 13 residues. The V end was cut by 4 bases, the J end by 3 bases, with 7 bases between. Per germline, CDR1 KGHSH and CDR2 LQKENI. The CDR3 spells CASSRDIYNEQFF. The CDR3 nucleotides read TGTGCCAGCTCACGTGACATCTACAATGAGCAGTTCTTC.

This clone was detected only once. The chain has TRBV7-8 and TRBJ2-3; 8 bases are a match to TRBD1. The CDR3 spans 15 residues. Germline V lookup: CDR1 SGHVS, CDR2 FQNEAQ. The junction had 4 bases not matched to a gene; V was cut back by 5 bases and J by 0 bases. In DNA, the CDR3 is TGTGCCAGCAGCCTAACAGGGGGGAGCACAGATACGCAGTATTTT. Translation gives CASSLTGGSTDTQYF.

This chain joins TRBV18 and TRBJ2-7, with 9 bases matching TRBD1. The V segment lost 3 bases and the J segment 6 bases; nucleotides outside the gene matches: 9. Germline values: CDR1 KGHSH, CDR2 LQKENI. This CDR3 has 15 residues. This CDR3 is CASSPSGQGGSEQYF. CDR3 DNA: TGTGCCAGCTCACCCTCGGGACAGGGTGGTTCCGAGCAGTACTTC.

V gene TRBV7-9 combines with J gene TRBJ1-6; D gene unclear. Deletions cut 5 bases from V and 0 bases from J, with 14 bases between. Germline loops: CDR1 SEHNR, CDR2 FQNEAQ (reference sequence). The CDR3 totals 17 residues. The DNA for the CDR3 is TGTGCCAGCAGCACACGGACGGGGAGCTCCTATAATTCACCCCTCCACTTT. Its protein is CASSTRTGSSYNSPLHF.

The chain carries TRBV7-3 and TRBJ2-3, with TRBD2 as a possible D gene (6 bases). Trimming cost V 5 bases and J 2 bases, with 17 bases left between them. There are 16 residues in the CDR3. Germline V gene lookup returns CDR1 SGHTA and CDR2 FQGTGA. CDR3 protein: CASSTGTHPLTDTQYF. The CDR3 bases are TGTGCCAGCAGCACCGGGACTCACCCCCTCACAGATACGCAGTATTTT.

The table lists this clone with a few counts. The chain couples TRBV5-6 to TRBJ2-7, with TRBD1 identical over 9 bases. This CDR3 has 15 amino acids. V trimming: 0 bases; J trimming: 3 bases; junction bases outside the gene matches: 4. From germline, CDR1 is SGHDT and CDR2 YYEEEE. CDR3 nucleotides: TGTGCCAGCAGCTTGGCCGGGACAGGGAACTACGAGCAGTACTTC. Protein sequence: CASSLAGTGNYEQYF.

The CDR3 loop reads CASSLVDFPYEQYF. The CDR3 nucleotides read TGTGCCAGCAGCTTGGTTGACTTTCCCTACGAGCAGTACTTC. The rearrangement links TRBV5-6 to TRBJ2-7, with unresolved D. CDR3 length: 14 amino acids. The V end was cut by 0 bases, the J end by 2 bases, with 9 bases between. Per the germline V gene, CDR1 is SGHDT and CDR2 is YYEEEE.

For the CDR3, the DNA is TGTGCCAGCAGTCCGGGGACTAGCGGGAACTACAATGAGCAGTTCTTC. Protein: CASSPGTSGNYNEQFF. The chain uses TRBV27 and TRBJ2-1, with 13 bases fitting TRBD2. The CDR3 consists of 16 residues. In germline, CDR1 is MNHEY, CDR2 SMNVEV (reference sequence). Trimming cost V 5 bases and J 3 bases; bases outside gene matches: 4.

CDR3 sequence: CASSSADRVGETQYF. In nucleotides, the CDR3 is TGTGCCAGCAGCTCCGCTGACAGGGTAGGAGAGACCCAGTACTTC. V usage is TRBV11-2 and J usage is TRBJ2-5; 7 bases align to TRBD1. The CDR3 is 15 amino acids. Losses at the gene ends were 4 bases for V and 4 bases for J; bases not matched to a gene: 9. Germline CDR1 and CDR2: SGHAT and FQNNGV.

The rearrangement links TRBV5-5 to TRBJ2-2, with 9 positions matching TRBD1. Germline V CDR1 and CDR2: SGHKS, YYEKEE (reference sequence). The trim removed 4 bases at V and 6 bases at J, leaving 7 bases unmatched. This CDR3 comprises 15 residues. CDR3 nucleotide sequence: TGTGCCAGCAGCCAACGGACAGGGGCTCCCGGGGAGCTGTTTTTT. Translated: CASSQRTGAPGELFF.

The chain carries TRBV9 and TRBJ1-2; D might be TRBD1 (5 bases). V dropped 8 bases and J dropped 0 bases, with 8 bases sitting between them. The CDR3 length is 12 residues. Germline values: CDR1 SGDLS, CDR2 YYNGEE. The DNA of the CDR3 is TGTGCCAGGGACAACCCTAACTATGGCTACACCTTC. It encodes CARDNPNYGYTF.

The rearrangement uses TRBV19 and TRBJ1-1, with D maybe TRBD1 (6 bases). This CDR3 region has 16 residues. V was pared by 2 bases and J by 4 bases, with 17 bases between. Germline CDR1 LNHDA, CDR2 SQIVND (reference sequence). The CDR3, as DNA: TGTGCCAGTAGTATAAGTCAGGGACAAACAATCACTGAAGCTTTCTTT. It is translated as CASSISQGQTITEAFF.

The V and J genes are TRBV7-3 and TRBJ1-1; TRBD1 agrees at 10 bases. The CDR3 covers 20 residues. Germline loops: CDR1 SGHTA, CDR2 FQGTGA. V dropped 0 bases and J dropped 6; count of bases not matched to a gene: 19. The CDR3 spells CASSLTSLVDRGSAMPEAFF. The CDR3 DNA is TGTGCCAGCAGCTTAACTAGTTTAGTGGACAGGGGGTCCGCGATGCCTGAAGCTTTCTTT.

The J gene is TRBJ2-6, the V gene TRBV30, with D perhaps TRBD2 (5 bases). Trimming cost V 2 bases and J 0 bases, with 17 bases left between them. Germline V gene lookup returns CDR1 GTSNPN and CDR2 SVGIG (reference sequence). The CDR3 has 18 residues. The CDR3 DNA follows: TGTGCCTGGAGTCTTCCCGGGATTTGGGGCTCTGGGGCCAACGTCCTGACTTTC. Amino acids: CAWSLPGIWGSGANVLTF.

The chain employs TRBV19 and TRBJ2-5, with 12 bases lining up with TRBD1. Germline V gene data show CDR1 as LNHDA and CDR2 as SQIVND (reference sequence). The J segment lost 4 bases and the V segment lost 5 bases, leaving 5 bases of the junction unmatched. CDR3 length equals 15 residues. Here the CDR3 reads CASSSGTGGGETQYF. The CDR3 region has the DNA TGTGCCAGTAGTTCCGGGACAGGGGGCGGAGAGACCCAGTACTTC. The whole variable domain, remainder taken from reference TRBV19 and TRBJ2-5, is DGGITQSPKYLFRKEGQNVTLSCEQNLNHDAMYWYRQDPGQGLRLIYYSQIVNDFQKGDIAEGYSVSREKKESFPLTVTSAQKNPTAFYLCASSSGTGGGETQYFGPGTRLLVL.

This chain connects TRBV6-5 to TRBJ1-1; D not resolved. The CDR3 loop spans 15 amino acids. V was trimmed by 2 bases and J by 0 bases, leaving 10 bases between them. The germline V gene encodes CDR1 MNHEY and CDR2 SVGAGI. The CDR3 is CASSYKARLNTEAFF. CDR3 sequence (DNA): TGTGCCAGCAGTTACAAGGCCAGGTTGAACACTGAAGCTTTCTTT.

This clone was observed once. The chain combines TRBV7-3 with TRBJ2-3; the match to TRBD2 covers 8 bases. The J segment lost 1 base and the V segment lost 4 bases, leaving 4 bases of the junction unmatched. This CDR3 spans 15 amino acids. Germline loops: CDR1 SGHTA, CDR2 FQGTGA. DNA of the CDR3: TGTGCCAGCAGCTCCTCGACTAGCGGCACAGATACGCAGTATTTT. Protein sequence: CASSSSTSGTDTQYF.

The rearrangement links TRBV10-3 to TRBJ2-5; TRBD1 is a possible D gene (5 bases). V was pared by 0 bases and J by 3 bases, with 8 bases between. The CDR3 extends over 14 amino acids. Germline lookup yields CDR1 ENHRY and CDR2 SYGVKD. The CDR3, as DNA: TGTGCCATCAGTGAGTCGGGGCAGGAAGAGACCCAGTACTTC. This translates into CAISESGQEETQYF.

The chain links TRBV27 to TRBJ1-6; perhaps TRBD1 as D (5 bases). The germline V gene has CDR1 MNHEY and CDR2 SMNVEV (reference sequence). The germline V and J ends were trimmed by 6 bases and 13 bases, with 16 bases remaining between them. The CDR3 runs 13 residues. The CDR3 DNA sequence: TGTGCCAGCAGGCGGGACGGCGGAACCCCCCTCCACTTT. It yields the protein CASRRDGGTPLHF.

The rearrangement links TRBV5-4 to TRBJ2-5; weak D call: TRBD2 (6 bases). This CDR3 is 16 amino acids long. The germline CDR1 and CDR2 sequences are SGHNT and YYREEE (reference sequence). V shed 0 bases and J shed 4 bases, with 16 bases lying between them. The CDR3 reads CASSLVGGASVETQYF. CDR3 coding DNA: TGTGCCAGCAGCTTGGTAGGCGGGGCGAGCGTAGAGACCCAGTACTTC.

The V gene is TRBV9, the J gene TRBJ2-1; TRBD2 agrees at 10 bases. The germline gives CDR1 SGDLS, CDR2 YYNGEE. The V gene end was trimmed by 3 bases and the J gene end by 3 bases; junction bases not matched to a gene: 12. This CDR3 contains 18 residues. The CDR3: CASSATYIAGGLYNEQFF. The CDR3 DNA reads TGTGCCAGCAGCGCCACCTATATAGCGGGGGGCCTCTACAATGAGCAGTTCTTC. Filled out from reference TRBV9 and TRBJ2-1, the complete variable domain reads DSGVTQTPKHLITATGQRVTLRCSPRSGDLSVYWYQQSLDQGLQFLIQYYNGEERAKGNILERFSAQQFPDLHSELNLSSLELGDSALYFCASSATYIAGGLYNEQFFGPGTRLTVL.

The chain carries TRBV2 and TRBJ2-7, with 9 bases that match TRBD1. Germline assignment: CDR1 SNHLY and CDR2 FYNNEI. Germline trimming cut 6 bases from V and 4 bases from J; bases unmatched to any gene: 10. The CDR3 has 15 residues. In nucleotides, the CDR3 is TGTGCCAGCAGGCCCCTCGGACAGGGGAGATACGAGCAGTACTTC. As protein: CASRPLGQGRYEQYF. The whole variable domain, filled in from reference TRBV2 and TRBJ2-7, reads EPEVTQTPSHQVTQMGQEVILRCVPISNHLYFYWYRQILGQKVEFLVSFYNNEISEKSEIFDDQFSVERPDGSNFTLKIRSTKLEDSAMYFCASRPLGQGRYEQYFGPGTRLTVT.

This clone is a singleton in its sample. This chain uses TRBV19 with TRBJ2-1; TRBD1 matches 7 bases. The CDR3 length is 15 residues. The V segment lost 1 base and the J segment 2 bases; nucleotides outside the gene matches: 2. In germline, CDR1 is LNHDA, CDR2 SQIVND (reference sequence). This chain's CDR3 is CASSIGQGAYNEQFF. The CDR3 DNA is TGTGCCAGTAGTATAGGGCAGGGGGCCTACAATGAGCAGTTCTTC. The complete variable domain, with remaining parts taken from reference TRBV19 and TRBJ2-1, reads DGGITQSPKYLFRKEGQNVTLSCEQNLNHDAMYWYRQDPGQGLRLIYYSQIVNDFQKGDIAEGYSVSREKKESFPLTVTSAQKNPTAFYLCASSIGQGAYNEQFFGPGTRLTVL.

The chain recombines TRBV7-2 with TRBJ2-7, with 13 bases lining up with TRBD2. The V segment lost 5 bases and the J segment 8 bases; nucleotides outside the gene matches: 18. This CDR3 comprises 18 residues. Germline V gene sequence: CDR1 SGHTA, CDR2 FQGNSA. CDR3 in amino acids: CASSPSGTGLAGPSKQYF. For the CDR3, the DNA is TGTGCCAGCAGCCCCTCAGGCACGGGACTAGCGGGGCCGTCCAAGCAGTACTTC.